Each of the 17 T cell receptor beta chains below was sequenced from the same sample in a study of blood T cells in healthy people across ages. For the second PCR, which ran for about 6 to 11 cycles, a sample-barcoded 5' primer and a J-beta primer mix were used. TCRdb fed the 5' RACE reads into MiXCR, producing one record per CDR3 protein. The data show about 1.5 million distinct CDR3 sequences, 40% to 45% seen once. Source material: blood. These receptors all come from a woman aged 18-29 years in good health.

This clonotype has only a few counts. V and J are TRBV28 and TRBJ2-7; D gene unclear. CDR1 is MDHEN and CDR2 is SYDVKM in the germline V gene. This CDR3 has 12 residues. V was trimmed by 8 bases and J by 5 bases, leaving 13 bases between them. Written as DNA, the CDR3 is TGTGCCAGCGGGTGGGATTTCAACGAGCAGTACTTC. It encodes CASGWDFNEQYF.

This chain joins TRBV20-1 and TRBJ2-1; TRBD1 aligns across 8 bases. The CDR3 length is 14 residues. The germline gives CDR1 DFQATT, CDR2 SNEGSKA (reference sequence). V shed 4 bases and J 3 bases; nucleotides not matched to a gene: 5. This CDR3 is CSANGQGRYNEQFF. The DNA for the CDR3 is TGCAGTGCTAACGGACAGGGACGCTACAATGAGCAGTTCTTC.

The rearrangement joins TRBV9 to TRBJ2-5; TRBD2 matches 10 bases. V was pared by 1 base and J by 2 bases, with 8 bases of the junction left unmatched. The CDR3 runs to 17 residues. The V gene's germline CDR1 is SGDLS and CDR2 YYNGEE. In DNA, the CDR3 is TGTGCCAGCAGCGTAAATGTAGCGGGAGGCAAACAAGAGACCCAGTACTTC. It specifies CASSVNVAGGKQETQYF.

This clonotype was found a few times. This chain connects TRBV4-3 to TRBJ2-3; no reliable D call. Trimming pared 1 base from V and 4 bases from J, leaving 9 bases between. The CDR3 runs to 14 residues. From germline, CDR1 is LGHNA and CDR2 YSLEER. CDR3 coding DNA: TGCGCCAGCAGCCAAGCGATCGGATCAGATACGCAGTATTTT. Amino acids: CASSQAIGSDTQYF.

Comments on this clonotype: At one end, the junction sequence differs from germline, possibly due to a read error. V and J are TRBV27 and TRBJ1-2, with D possibly being TRBD1 (5 bases). From germline, CDR1 is MNHEY and CDR2 SMNVEV (reference sequence). The CDR3 sequence is 13 residues long. In nucleotides, the CDR3 is TGTGCTAGCACCCCAGGGATGGGGTATGGCTACACCTTC. Protein product: CASTPGMGYGYTF.

CDR3 protein: CASSLEDRVEKLFF. The CDR3 DNA reads TGTGCCAGCAGTTTAGAGGACAGGGTGGAAAAACTGTTTTTT. The gene calls are TRBV28 and TRBJ1-4; 8 bases agree with TRBD1. This CDR3 region has 14 residues. Germline values: CDR1 MDHEN, CDR2 SYDVKM. J was trimmed by 8 bases and V by 2 bases; bases with no gene match: 4.

The genes are TRBV5-1 and TRBJ2-1; D may be TRBD2 (5 bases). The CDR3 is 15 residues long. From germline, CDR1 is SGHRS and CDR2 YFSETQ. V was shortened by 4 bases and J by 3 bases, with 14 bases between the two germline ends. This CDR3 is CASSEEDWRYNEQFF. CDR3 in DNA: TGCGCCAGCAGCGAGGAGGACTGGCGCTACAATGAGCAGTTCTTC.

On this clonotype: One base away lies a much larger clone, so this may be a sequencing read error. The chain recombines TRBV7-9 with TRBJ2-3; D is unclear. The CDR3 runs 10 residues. Trimming pared 8 bases from V and 4 bases from J, leaving 4 bases between. Germline assignment: CDR1 SEHNR and CDR2 FQNEAQ (reference sequence). The CDR3 coding sequence is TGTGCCAGCGGCGCAGATACGCAGTATTTT. Translation gives CASGADTQYF. Full variable domain (remainder filled in from reference TRBV7-9 and TRBJ2-3): DTGVSQNPRHKITKRGQNVTFRCDPISEHNRLYWYRQTLGQGPEFLTYFQNEAQLEKSRLLSDRFSAERPKGSFSTLEIQRTEQGDSAMYLCASGADTQYFGPGTRLTVL.

The chain combines TRBV29-1 with TRBJ2-1; D could derive from TRBD1 or TRBD2 (5 bases each). The CDR3 is made up of 14 amino acids. Between the trimmed V and J ends, which lost 1 base and 5 bases, there was a span of 12 bases. The germline gives CDR1 SQVTM, CDR2 ANQGSEA. The CDR3 sequence is CSVEGRGEDNEQFF. The CDR3 nucleotides are TGCAGCGTTGAAGGACGGGGCGAGGACAATGAGCAGTTCTTC.

This clonotype was counted between two and nine times. V is TRBV7-9 and J is TRBJ1-2, with no clear D. V was pared by 5 bases and J by 0 bases, with 10 bases between. Germline V gives CDR1 SEHNR, CDR2 FQNEAQ (reference sequence). The CDR3 sequence is 14 residues long. The CDR3 is CASSTQRPNYGYTF. In nucleotides, the CDR3 is TGTGCCAGCAGCACTCAACGGCCTAACTATGGCTACACCTTC. The complete variable domain, with remaining parts taken from reference TRBV7-9 and TRBJ1-2, reads DTGVSQNPRHKITKRGQNVTFRCDPISEHNRLYWYRQTLGQGPEFLTYFQNEAQLEKSRLLSDRFSAERPKGSFSTLEIQRTEQGDSAMYLCASSTQRPNYGYTFGSGTRLTVV.

The CDR3 coding sequence is TGTGCCAGCAGCTGGCCAGGGCGCACAGATACGCAGTATTTT. Protein: CASSWPGRTDTQYF. The rearrangement uses TRBV7-9 and TRBJ2-3; D may be TRBD1 (5 bases). The V gene lost 4 bases and the J gene lost 1 base, with 9 bases spanning the gap. Per germline, CDR1 SEHNR and CDR2 FQNEAQ (reference sequence). This CDR3 has 14 residues.

This chain connects TRBV4-1 to TRBJ1-2, with D perhaps TRBD1 (5 bases). Deletions cut 5 bases from V and 3 bases from J, with 19 bases between. CDR3 size: 16 residues. From germline, CDR1 is MGHRA and CDR2 YSYEKL. CDR3 sequence: CASSMMGGRGYYGYTF. As DNA, the CDR3 is TGCGCCAGCAGCATGATGGGCGGTAGGGGATACTATGGCTACACCTTC.

Concerning this clonotype itself: The germline gene is not matched at one end of the junction; a read error may be the cause. J is TRBJ2-3 and V is TRBV7-2; no reliable D call. CDR1 and CDR2 (germline): SGHTA, FQGNSA. The CDR3 contains 11 residues. This chain's CDR3 is CASTLQNTQYF. The CDR3 nucleotides read TGTGCCAGCACCTTACAGAATACGCAGTATTTT.

There are many counts of this clonotype. The V gene is TRBV3-1, the J gene TRBJ1-2; unclear D gene. Germline loops: CDR1 LGHDT, CDR2 YNNKEL (reference sequence). The CDR3 consists of 12 residues. With 2 bases removed from V and 4 bases from J, the gap between germline ends came to 5 bases. This CDR3 is CASSQRVYGYTF. CDR3 nucleotides: TGTGCCAGCAGCCAAAGGGTCTATGGCTACACCTTC.

This clonotype has only a few counts. The V gene is TRBV12-3 or TRBV12-4, the J gene TRBJ1-2; no firm D call. The CDR3 consists of 15 residues. Trimming took 5 bases from V and 0 from J, leaving 13 bases between them. The CDR3 reads CASSDGGRANYGYTF. Written as DNA, the CDR3 is TGTGCCAGCAGTGACGGCGGGAGGGCTAACTATGGCTACACCTTC.

This clonotype was found once. It may be a read error: a sequence one base away is much more abundant. J is TRBJ2-1 and V is TRBV9; weak D call: TRBD1 (6 bases). Germline lookup yields CDR1 SGDLS and CDR2 YYNGEE. V gave up 0 bases and J gave up 10 bases, with 17 bases separating them. This CDR3 comprises 15 residues. The CDR3 DNA reads as TGTGCCAGCAGCGTAGGAGGGGACAACTCCTACGAGCAGTTCTTC. The encoded protein is CASSVGGDNSYEQFF.

The rearrangement links TRBV7-8 to TRBJ2-3, with TRBD2 identical over 12 bases. CDR1 is SGHVS and CDR2 is FQNEAQ in the germline V gene. V lost 0 bases, J lost 5 bases, and 9 bases stayed unmatched. This CDR3 is 18 amino acids long. CDR3 DNA: TGTGCCAGCAGCTTAGCAAGACTAGCGGGAGTAGCTGGAGATACGCAGTATTTT. It codes for CASSLARLAGVAGDTQYF.